Listed below are T cell receptor beta chains from one sample, sequenced in a study of shared clonotypes between healthy human individuals. Libraries were prepared by immunoSEQ multiplex PCR; TCRdb keeps only in-frame clonotypes and omits some of them. The table has around 1.5 million clones, 95% to 99% seen once. Sequenced input: naive CD4+ T cells sorted from blood. The receptors stem from a man aged 25-45 years in good health. The CDR3 runs from the conserved cysteine through the conserved F or W. Each record gives: J gene, D gene, V gene, CDR3 protein, CDR3 DNA. The D gene is left open where the match is weak.

TRBJ2-7,NA,TRBV9,CASSVAPSDRERYEQYF,TGTGCCAGCAGCGTAGCCCCTAGCGACCGGGAGCGGTACGAGCAGTACTTC
TRBJ1-5,NA,TRBV27,CASSSATGSGEPQHF,TGTGCCAGCAGTTCCGCGACAGGCTCAGGGGAGCCCCAGCATTTT
TRBJ2-3,NA,TRBV5-1,CASSLGLMRADTQYF,TGCGCCAGCAGCTTGGGTCTAATGAGGGCCGATACGCAGTATTTT
TRBJ1-1,NA,TRBV7-9,CASSSLGTHTEAFF,TGTGCCAGCAGCTCTCTGGGCACCCACACTGAAGCTTTCTTT
TRBJ2-7,TRBD2,TRBV7-8,CASSRTSSGTVINYEQYF,TGTGCCAGCAGCAGAACGTCTAGCGGGACGGTAATAAACTACGAGCAGTACTTC
TRBJ2-3,NA,TRBV5-4,CASSLRGYTDTQYF,TGTGCCAGCAGCCTACGGGGGTACACAGATACGCAGTATTTT
TRBJ1-5,NA,TRBV19,CASNGQGGQPQHF,TGTGCCAGTAATGGGCAGGGAGGCCAGCCCCAGCATTTT
TRBJ1-1,NA,TRBV5-1,CASSLPTDSEAFF,TGCGCCAGCAGCTTGCCTACGGATTCTGAAGCTTTCTTT
TRBJ2-3,NA,TRBV4-1,CASSQDTAIGGTQYF,TGCGCCAGCAGCCAAGATACTGCCATCGGCGGTACGCAGTATTTT
TRBJ2-1,NA,TRBV7-7,CASSLDGSTYNEQFF,TGTGCCAGCAGCTTAGACGGGAGTACGTACAATGAGCAGTTCTTC
TRBJ1-5,NA,TRBV5-4,CASSFFGNQPQHF,TGTGCCAGCAGCTTCTTTGGCAATCAGCCCCAGCATTTT
TRBJ2-3,TRBD2,TRBV19,CATKNSGASTDTQYF,TGTGCCACCAAGAATAGCGGGGCGAGCACAGATACGCAGTATTTT
TRBJ2-3,NA,TRBV9,CASSVDPETDTQYF,TGTGCCAGCAGCGTAGACCCGGAAACAGATACGCAGTATTTT
TRBJ2-3,TRBD1,TRBV5-4,CASSKRTGSISTDTQYF,TGTGCCAGCAGCAAAAGGACAGGGTCGATTAGCACAGATACGCAGTATTTT